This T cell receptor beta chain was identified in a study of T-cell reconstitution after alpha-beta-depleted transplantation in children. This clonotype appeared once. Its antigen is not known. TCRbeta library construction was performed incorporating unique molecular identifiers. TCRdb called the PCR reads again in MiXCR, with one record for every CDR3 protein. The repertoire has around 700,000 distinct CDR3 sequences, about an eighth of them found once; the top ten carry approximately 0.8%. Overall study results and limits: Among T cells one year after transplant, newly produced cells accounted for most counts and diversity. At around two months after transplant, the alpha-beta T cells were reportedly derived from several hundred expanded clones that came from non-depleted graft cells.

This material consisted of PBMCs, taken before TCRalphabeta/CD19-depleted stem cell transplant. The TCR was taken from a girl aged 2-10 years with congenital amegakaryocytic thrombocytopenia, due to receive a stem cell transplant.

The DNA for the CDR3 is TGCAGCGGCCGTCGGACCGGACGGCCTGAAGCTTTCTTT. Translated: CSGRRTGRPEAFF. This chain links TRBV29-1 with TRBJ1-1; D is uncertain. CDR3 length: 13 residues. Germline lookup yields CDR1 SQVTM and CDR2 ANQGSEA. Deletions cut 7 bases from V and 6 bases from J, with 18 bases between. Variable domain in full (rest from reference TRBV29-1 and TRBJ1-1): SAVISQKPSRDICQRGTSLTIQCQVDSQVTMMFWYRQQPGQSLTLIATANQGSEATYESGFVIDKFPISRPNLTFSTLTVSNMSPEDSSIYLCSGRRTGRPEAFFGQGTRLTVV.